This TCR beta chain stems from a study of response to subunit inactivated influenza vaccine (dated 2018 in TCRdb). Some background on the complete study: To follow how T cells responded to a trivalent subunit inactivated influenza vaccine, the researchers relied on deep quantitative profiling of the T cell receptor repertoire.

The CDR3 holds 17 amino acids from the cysteine to the phenylalanine. Only the CDR3 part of the read is kept: 51 bases, read in frame from the first base. Libraries came from RT-PCR. Sequenced on an Illumina HiSeq 2500. TCRdb handled the public reads itself, with Q25 trimming in fastp and clone calling in MiXCR, and kept productive beta chains. Rows are unified per CDR3 protein, each entry keeping the most common DNA and genes. Here the sample has roughly 500,000 distinct CDR3 sequences; 15% to 20% occur a single time. Of the sample, less than 4% falls within the top ten clones. A few counts support this clonotype. Its binding antigen is unknown. No much larger clone is present one base from it, and per-base qualities are unavailable. The paper's findings and limits, for the study overall: According to the authors, only a limited number of new T cells may be recruited by each seasonal influenza vaccination.

The starting material was CD4+ T cells sorted from PBMCs, obtained less than 25 months after vaccination. The chain couples TRBV21-1 to TRBJ2-3; the table assigns TRBD1, which was not confirmed against the DNA. TRBV21-1 represents a pseudogene. The sequence derives from a man between 50 and 69 years old who received an inactivated influenza vaccine. Donor details come from another sample of the same person, matched by shared clones. The DNA sequence is TGTGCCAGCAGCAAAAGCCACCGGACAGATAGCACAGATACGCAGTATTTT. Protein translation: CASSKSHRTDSTDTQYF.